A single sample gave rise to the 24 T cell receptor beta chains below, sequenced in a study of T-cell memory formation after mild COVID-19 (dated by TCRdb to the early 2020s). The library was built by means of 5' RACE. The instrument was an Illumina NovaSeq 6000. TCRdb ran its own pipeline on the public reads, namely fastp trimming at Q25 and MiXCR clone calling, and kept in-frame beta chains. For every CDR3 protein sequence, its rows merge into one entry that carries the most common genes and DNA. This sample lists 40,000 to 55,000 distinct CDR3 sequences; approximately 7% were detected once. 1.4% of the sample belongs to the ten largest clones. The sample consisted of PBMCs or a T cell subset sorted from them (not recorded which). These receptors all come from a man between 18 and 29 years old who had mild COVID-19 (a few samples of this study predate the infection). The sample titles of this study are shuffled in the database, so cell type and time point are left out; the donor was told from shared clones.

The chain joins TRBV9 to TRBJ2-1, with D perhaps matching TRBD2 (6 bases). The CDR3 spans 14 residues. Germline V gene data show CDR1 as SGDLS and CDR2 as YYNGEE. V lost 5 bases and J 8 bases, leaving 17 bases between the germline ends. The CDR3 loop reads CASRVWDLSDEQFF. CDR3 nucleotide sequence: TGTGCCAGCAGAGTATGGGACTTGTCCGATGAGCAGTTCTTC.

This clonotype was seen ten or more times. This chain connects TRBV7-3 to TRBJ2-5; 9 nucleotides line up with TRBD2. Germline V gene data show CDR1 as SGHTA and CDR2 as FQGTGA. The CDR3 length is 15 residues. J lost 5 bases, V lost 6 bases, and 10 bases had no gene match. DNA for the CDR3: TGTGCCAGCAGTTTGGCGGGGGGGCCTATTGAGACCCAGTACTTC. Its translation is CASSLAGGPIETQYF. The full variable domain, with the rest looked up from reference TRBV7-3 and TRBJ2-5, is GAGVSQTPSNKVTEKGKYVELRCDPISGHTALYWYRQSLGQGPEFLIYFQGTGAADDSGLPNDRFFAVRPEGSVSTLKIQRTERGDSAVYLCASSLAGGPIETQYFGPGTRLLVL.

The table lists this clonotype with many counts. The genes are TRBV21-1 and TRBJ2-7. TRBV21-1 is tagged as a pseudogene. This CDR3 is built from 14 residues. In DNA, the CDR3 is TGTGCCAGCAGCAACGAGCCGGGCTCCTACGAGCAGTACGTC. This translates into CASSNEPGSYEQYV.

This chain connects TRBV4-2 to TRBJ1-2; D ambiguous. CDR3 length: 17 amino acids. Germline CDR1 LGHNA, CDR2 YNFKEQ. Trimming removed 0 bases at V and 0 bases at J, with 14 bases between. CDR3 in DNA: TGTGCCAGCAGCCAAGAGAGCGTCCGTTCAACTAACTATGGCTACACCTTC. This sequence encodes CASSQESVRSTNYGYTF.

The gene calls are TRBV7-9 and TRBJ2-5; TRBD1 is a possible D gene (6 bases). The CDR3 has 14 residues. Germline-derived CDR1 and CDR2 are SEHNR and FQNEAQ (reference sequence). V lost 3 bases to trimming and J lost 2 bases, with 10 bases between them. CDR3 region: CASSFGTRQETQYF. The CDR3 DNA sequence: TGTGCCAGCAGCTTCGGGACACGACAAGAGACCCAGTACTTC.

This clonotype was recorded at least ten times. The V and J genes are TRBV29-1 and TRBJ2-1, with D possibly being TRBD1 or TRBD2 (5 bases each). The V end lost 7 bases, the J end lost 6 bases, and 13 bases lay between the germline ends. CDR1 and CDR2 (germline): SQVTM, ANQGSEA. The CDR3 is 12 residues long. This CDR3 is CSAERGVNEQFF. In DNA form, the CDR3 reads TGCAGCGCTGAGAGGGGAGTCAATGAGCAGTTCTTC.

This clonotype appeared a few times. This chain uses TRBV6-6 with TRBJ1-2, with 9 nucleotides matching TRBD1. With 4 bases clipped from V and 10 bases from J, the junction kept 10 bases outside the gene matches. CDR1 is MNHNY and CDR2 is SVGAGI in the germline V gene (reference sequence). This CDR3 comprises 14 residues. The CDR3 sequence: CASSLPTGGHDYTF. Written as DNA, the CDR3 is TGTGCCAGCAGTTTGCCGACAGGGGGGCATGACTACACCTTC.

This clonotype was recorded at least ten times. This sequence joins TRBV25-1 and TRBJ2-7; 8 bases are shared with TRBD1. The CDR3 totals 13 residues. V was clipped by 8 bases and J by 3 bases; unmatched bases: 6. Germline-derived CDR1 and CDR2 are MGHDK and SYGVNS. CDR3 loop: CASWDDRGYEQYF. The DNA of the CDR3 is TGTGCCAGCTGGGATGACAGGGGCTACGAGCAGTACTTC.

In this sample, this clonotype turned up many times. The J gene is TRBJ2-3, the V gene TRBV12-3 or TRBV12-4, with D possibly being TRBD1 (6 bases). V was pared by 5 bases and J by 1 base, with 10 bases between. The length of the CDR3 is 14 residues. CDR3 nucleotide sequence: TGTGCCAGCAGTAACAGGGAACGCACAGATACGCAGTATTTT. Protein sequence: CASSNRERTDTQYF.

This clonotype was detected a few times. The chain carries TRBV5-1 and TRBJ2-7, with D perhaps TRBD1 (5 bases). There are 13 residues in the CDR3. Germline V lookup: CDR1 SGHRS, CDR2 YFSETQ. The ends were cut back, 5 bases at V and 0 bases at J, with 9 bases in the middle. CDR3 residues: CASRQVSSYEQYF. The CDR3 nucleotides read TGCGCCAGCAGACAGGTGAGCTCCTACGAGCAGTACTTC.

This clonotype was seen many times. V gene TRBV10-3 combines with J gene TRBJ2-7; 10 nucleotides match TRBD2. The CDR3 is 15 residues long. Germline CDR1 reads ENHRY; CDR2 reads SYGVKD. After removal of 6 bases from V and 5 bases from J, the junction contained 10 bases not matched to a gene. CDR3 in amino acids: CAIRSSGGTPDEQYF. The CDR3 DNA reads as TGTGCCATCAGGAGTAGCGGGGGGACCCCCGACGAGCAGTACTTC.

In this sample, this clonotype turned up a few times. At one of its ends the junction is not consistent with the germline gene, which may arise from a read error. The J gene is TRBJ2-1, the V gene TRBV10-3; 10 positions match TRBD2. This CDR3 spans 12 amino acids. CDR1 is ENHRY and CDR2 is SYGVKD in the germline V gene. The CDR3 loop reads CAIESSGGEKFF. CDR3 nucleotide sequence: TGTGCCATCGAGTCTAGCGGGGGTGAGAAGTTCTTC.

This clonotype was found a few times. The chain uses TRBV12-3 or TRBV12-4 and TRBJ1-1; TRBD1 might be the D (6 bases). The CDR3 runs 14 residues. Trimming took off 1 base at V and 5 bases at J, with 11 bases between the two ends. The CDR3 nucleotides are TGTGCCAGCAGTTTAGGTTCCCAGGGGACTGAAGCTTTCTTT. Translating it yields CASSLGSQGTEAFF.

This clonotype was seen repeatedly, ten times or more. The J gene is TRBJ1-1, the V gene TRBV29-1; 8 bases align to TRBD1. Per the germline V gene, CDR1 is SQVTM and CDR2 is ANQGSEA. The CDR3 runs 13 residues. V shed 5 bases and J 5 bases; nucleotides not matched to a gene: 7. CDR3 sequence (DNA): TGCAGCGTTCGGACAGGGCGTTGGACTGAAGCTTTCTTT. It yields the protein CSVRTGRWTEAFF.

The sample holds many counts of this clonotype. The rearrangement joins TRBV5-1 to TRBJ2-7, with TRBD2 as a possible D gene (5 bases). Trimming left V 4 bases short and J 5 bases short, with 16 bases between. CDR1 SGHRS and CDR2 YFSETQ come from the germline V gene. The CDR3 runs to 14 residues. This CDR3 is CASSLEGTLNEQYF. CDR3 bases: TGCGCCAGCAGCCTCGAGGGAACCCTCAACGAGCAGTACTTC.

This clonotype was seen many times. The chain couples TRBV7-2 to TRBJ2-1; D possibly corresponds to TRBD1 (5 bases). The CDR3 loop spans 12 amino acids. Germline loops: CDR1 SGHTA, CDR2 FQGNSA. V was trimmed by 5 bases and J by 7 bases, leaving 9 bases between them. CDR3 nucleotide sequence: TGTGCCAGCAGCCAAGCAGGGAATGAGCAGTTCTTC. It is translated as CASSQAGNEQFF.

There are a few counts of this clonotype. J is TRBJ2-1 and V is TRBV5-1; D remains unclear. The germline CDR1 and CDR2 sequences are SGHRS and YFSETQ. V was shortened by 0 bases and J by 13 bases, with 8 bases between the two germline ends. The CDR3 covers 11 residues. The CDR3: CASSLEGPQFF. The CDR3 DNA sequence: TGCGCCAGCAGCTTGGAAGGACCCCAGTTCTTC. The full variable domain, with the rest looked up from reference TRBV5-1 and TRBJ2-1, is KAGVTQTPRYLIKTRGQQVTLSCSPISGHRSVSWYQQTPGQGLQFLFEYFSETQRNKGNFPGRFSGRQFSNSRSEMNVSTLELGDSALYLCASSLEGPQFFGPGTRLTVL.

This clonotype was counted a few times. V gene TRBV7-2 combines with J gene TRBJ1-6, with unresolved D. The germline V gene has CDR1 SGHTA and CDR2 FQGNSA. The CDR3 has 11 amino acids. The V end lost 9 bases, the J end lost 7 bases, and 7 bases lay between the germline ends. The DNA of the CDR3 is TGTGCCAGTCGCTCAAATTCACCCCTCCACTTT. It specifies CASRSNSPLHF.

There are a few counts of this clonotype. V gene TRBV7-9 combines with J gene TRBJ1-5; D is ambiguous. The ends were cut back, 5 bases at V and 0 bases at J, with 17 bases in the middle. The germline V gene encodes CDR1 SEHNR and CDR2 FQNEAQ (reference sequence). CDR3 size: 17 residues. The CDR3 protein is CASSRYEGGYSNQPQHF. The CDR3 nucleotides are TGTGCCAGCAGCCGTTACGAGGGCGGTTATAGCAATCAGCCCCAGCATTTT.

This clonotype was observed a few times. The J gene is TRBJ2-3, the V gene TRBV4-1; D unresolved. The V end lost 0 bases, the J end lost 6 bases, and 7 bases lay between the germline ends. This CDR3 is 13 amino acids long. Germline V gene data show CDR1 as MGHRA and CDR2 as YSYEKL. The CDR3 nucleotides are TGCGCCAGCAGCCAAGAGGTTAGGGATACGCAGTATTTT. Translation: CASSQEVRDTQYF.

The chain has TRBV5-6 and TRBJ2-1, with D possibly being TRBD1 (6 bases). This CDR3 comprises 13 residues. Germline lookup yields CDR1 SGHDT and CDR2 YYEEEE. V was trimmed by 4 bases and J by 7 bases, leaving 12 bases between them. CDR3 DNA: TGTGCCAGCAGCCCTGGACAGTGGAATGAGCAGTTCTTC. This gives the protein CASSPGQWNEQFF.

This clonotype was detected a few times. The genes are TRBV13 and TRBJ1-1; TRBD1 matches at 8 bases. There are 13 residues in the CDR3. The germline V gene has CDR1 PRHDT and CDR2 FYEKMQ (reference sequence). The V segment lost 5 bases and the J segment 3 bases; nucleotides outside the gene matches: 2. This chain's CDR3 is CASSMDRDTEAFF. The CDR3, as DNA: TGTGCCAGCAGCATGGACAGGGACACTGAAGCTTTCTTT.

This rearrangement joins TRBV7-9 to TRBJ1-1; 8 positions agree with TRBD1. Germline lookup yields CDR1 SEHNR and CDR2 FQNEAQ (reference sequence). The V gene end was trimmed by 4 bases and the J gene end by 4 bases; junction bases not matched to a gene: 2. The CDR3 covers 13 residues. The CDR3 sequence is CASSSQGATEAFF. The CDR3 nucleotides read TGTGCCAGCAGCTCCCAGGGGGCCACTGAAGCTTTCTTT.

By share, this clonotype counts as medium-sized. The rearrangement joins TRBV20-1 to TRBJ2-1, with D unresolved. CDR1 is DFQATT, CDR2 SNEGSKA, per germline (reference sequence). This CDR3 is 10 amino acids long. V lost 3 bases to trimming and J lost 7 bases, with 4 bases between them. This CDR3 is CSARKNEQFF. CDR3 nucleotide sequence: TGCAGTGCTAGGAAGAATGAGCAGTTCTTC.